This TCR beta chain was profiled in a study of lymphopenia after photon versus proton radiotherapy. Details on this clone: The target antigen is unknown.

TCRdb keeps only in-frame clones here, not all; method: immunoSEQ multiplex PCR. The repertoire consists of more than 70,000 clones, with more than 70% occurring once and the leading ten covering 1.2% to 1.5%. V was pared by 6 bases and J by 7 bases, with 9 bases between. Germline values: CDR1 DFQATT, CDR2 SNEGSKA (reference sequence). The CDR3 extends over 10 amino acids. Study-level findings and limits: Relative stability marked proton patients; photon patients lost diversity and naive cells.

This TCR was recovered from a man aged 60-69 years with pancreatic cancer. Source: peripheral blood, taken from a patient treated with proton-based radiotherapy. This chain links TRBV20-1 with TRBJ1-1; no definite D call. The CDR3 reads CSALAGEAFF. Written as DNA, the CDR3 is TGCAGTGCCCTGGCAGGTGAAGCTTTCTTT.